This TCR beta chain was retrieved from a study of shared clonotypes between healthy human individuals. Study-level findings and limits: Estimated richness was generally greater in naive than memory subsets.

For sorted subsets, approximately 0.2 ug DNA per replicate equaled 33,000 or so T cell genomes. Generated by immunoSEQ multiplex PCR, the TCRdb table keeps only in-frame clones and is missing some. The table shows 2 million to 3 million clones, with under 95% occurring only once. The V gene's germline CDR1 is MNHNS and CDR2 SASEGT. The CDR3 contains 18 residues. After removal of 3 bases from V and 1 base from J, the junction contained 4 bases not matched to a gene. Turning to this clone: Its antigen is not known.

Sequenced material: naive CD4+ T cells from PBMCs. This sample's subset: CD45RA+ positively selected. This chain connects TRBV6-1 to TRBJ2-6, with 12 nucleotides matching TRBD1. The sequence was collected from a man younger than 30 in good health. Some clones in this sample may be carry-over from other donors' samples. CDR3 loop: CASSDRDRGRSGANVLTF. The CDR3 coding sequence is TGTGCCAGCAGTGACCGGGACAGGGGGCGATCTGGGGCCAACGTCCTGACTTTC.